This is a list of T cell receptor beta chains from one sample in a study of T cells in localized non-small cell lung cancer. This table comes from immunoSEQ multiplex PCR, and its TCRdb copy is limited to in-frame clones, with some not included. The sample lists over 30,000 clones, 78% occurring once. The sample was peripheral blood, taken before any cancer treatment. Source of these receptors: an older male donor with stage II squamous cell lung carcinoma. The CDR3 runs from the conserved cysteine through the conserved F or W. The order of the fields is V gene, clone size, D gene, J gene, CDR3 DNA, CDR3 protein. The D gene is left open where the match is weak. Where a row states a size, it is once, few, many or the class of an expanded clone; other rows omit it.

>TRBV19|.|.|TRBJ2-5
TGTGCCAGTGGCGAGCGGGTGTACAGCGAGACCCAGTACTTC
CASGERVYSETQYF
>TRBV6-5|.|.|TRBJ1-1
TGTGCCAGCAGTCCGTGGACGGTGACCACTGAAGCTTTCTTT
CASSPWTVTTEAFF
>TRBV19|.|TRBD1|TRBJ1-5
TGTGCCAGTAAACGCAGGGGGGAGCGGGAGCATTTT
CASKRRGEREHF
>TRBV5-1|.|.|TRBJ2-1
TGCGCCAGCAGTGAACAGGCCGGCAATGAGCAGTTCTTC
CASSEQAGNEQFF
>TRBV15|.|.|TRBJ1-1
TGTGCCACCAGCAGGAACACTGAAGCTTTCTTT
CATSRNTEAFF
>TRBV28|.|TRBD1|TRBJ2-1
TGTGCCAGCAGGCCGGGACAGGGGAGGAATGAGCAGTTCTTC
CASRPGQGRNEQFF
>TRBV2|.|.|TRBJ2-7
TGTGCCAGTTTCAGGGGTGGCACCTACGAGCAGTACTTC
CASFRGGTYEQYF
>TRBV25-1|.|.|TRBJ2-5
TGTGCCAGCAGTGAACAGGGAAGGAGGGGGGAGACCCAGTACTTC
CASSEQGRRGETQYF
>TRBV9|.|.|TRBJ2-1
TGTGCCAGCAGCGTAGGGCCGCTCCCCTACAATGAGCAGTTCTTC
CASSVGPLPYNEQFF
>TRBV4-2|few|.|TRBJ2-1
TGTGCCAGCAGCCTAAACACAGGGCAGAATGAGCAGTTCTTC
CASSLNTGQNEQFF
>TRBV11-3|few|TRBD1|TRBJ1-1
TGTGCCAGCAGCTTAGGGACAGGTGTGAACACTGAAGCTTTCTTT
CASSLGTGVNTEAFF
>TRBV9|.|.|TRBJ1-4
TGTGCCAGCAGCCCGGACAGCCTCAACCGACCTAATGAAAAACTGTTTTTT
CASSPDSLNRPNEKLFF
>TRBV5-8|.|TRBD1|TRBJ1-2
TGTGCCAGCAGCCTGACAGGGACGGACTATGGCTACACCTTC
CASSLTGTDYGYTF
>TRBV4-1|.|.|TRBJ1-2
TGCGCCAGCAGCCAAGACGGGGGTAGGACACAAGGGCGACATGGCTACACCTTC
CASSQDGGRTQGRHGYTF
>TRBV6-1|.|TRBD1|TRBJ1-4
TGTGCCAGCAGTGATGAGAGGGGGCGGGTTGGAAAACTGTTTTTT
CASSDERGRVGKLFF
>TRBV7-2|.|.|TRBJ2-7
TGTGCCAGCAGCTTAGGTCTCGGCGAGCAGTACTTC
CASSLGLGEQYF
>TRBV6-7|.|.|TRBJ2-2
TGTGCCAGCAGTTACTCGTTTTCAGCTGCTACCGGGGAGCTGTTTTTT
CASSYSFSAATGELFF
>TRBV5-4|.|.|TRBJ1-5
TGTGCCAGCAGCTTGGATGTGGGGCGCGAGCCCCAGCATTTT
CASSLDVGREPQHF
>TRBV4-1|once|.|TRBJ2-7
TGCGCCAGCAGCCTATTGGTCCCGCCAGACGAGCAGTACTTC
CASSLLVPPDEQYF
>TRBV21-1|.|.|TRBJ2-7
TGTGCCAGCAGACCTTCCAAAAGCGGGAAGGTGTACGAGCAGTACTTC
CASRPSKSGKVYEQYF
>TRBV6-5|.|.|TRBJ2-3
TGTGCCAGCAGTTACGGAGACGAAAGGGATACGCAGTATTTT
CASSYGDERDTQYF
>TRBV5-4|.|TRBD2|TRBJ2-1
TGTGCCAGCAGCTTAAGGACTAGCGGGAGTGGCAATGAGCAGTTCTTC
CASSLRTSGSGNEQFF
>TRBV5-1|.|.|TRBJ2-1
TGCGCCAGCAGCTTGGGAGAGAGGTTGGGGTCCTACAATGAGCAGTTCTTC
CASSLGERLGSYNEQFF
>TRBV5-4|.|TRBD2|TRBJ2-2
TGTGCCAGCAGCTCGGGACTAGCAGCGAACACCGGGGAGCTGTTTTTT
CASSSGLAANTGELFF
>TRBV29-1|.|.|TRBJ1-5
TGCAGCGTCCGCGAGGGGGATCAGCCCCAGCATTTT
CSVREGDQPQHF
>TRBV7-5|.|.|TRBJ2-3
TGTGTCAGAAGCTTATGCGGGCGGGAGGACACTTCTAGCACAGATACGCAGTATTTT
CVRSLCGREDTSSTDTQYF
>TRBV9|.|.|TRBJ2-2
TGTGCCAGCAGCCTTGAACTAGCCTACACCGGGGAGCTGTTTTTT
CASSLELAYTGELFF
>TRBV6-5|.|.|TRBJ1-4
TGTGCCAGCAGTTACGCAGTTGAAGCTAATGAAAAACTGTTTTTT
CASSYAVEANEKLFF
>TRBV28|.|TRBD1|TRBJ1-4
TGTGCCAGCAGTGATCCCAGGGGGGATAATGAAAAACTGTTTTTT
CASSDPRGDNEKLFF
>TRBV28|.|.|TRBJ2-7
TGTGCCAGCAGTCCACCCGGCGGGGCCGGGGAAGAGCAGTACTTC
CASSPPGGAGEEQYF
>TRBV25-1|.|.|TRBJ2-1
TGTGCCAGCAGGGACGAGAGCTCCTACAATGAGCAGTTCTTC
CASRDESSYNEQFF
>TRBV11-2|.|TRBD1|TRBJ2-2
TGTGCCAGCAGCACCCCGACAGGGGGCAATACCGGGGAGCTGTTTTTT
CASSTPTGGNTGELFF
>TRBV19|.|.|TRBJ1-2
TGTGCCAGTAGTCCTGGACACGCGAACTATGGCTACACCTTC
CASSPGHANYGYTF
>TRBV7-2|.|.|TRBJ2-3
TGTGCCAGCAGCTGGTCTGCGGGGGCCCGCACAGATACGCAGTATTTT
CASSWSAGARTDTQYF
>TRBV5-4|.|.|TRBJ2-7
TGTGCCAGCAGCTTGTGGAAAGGGGCCGGAATCTACGAGCAGTACTTC
CASSLWKGAGIYEQYF
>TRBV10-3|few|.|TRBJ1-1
TGTGCCATCAAGTTGTCGGCGAACACTGAAGCTTTCTTT
CAIKLSANTEAFF
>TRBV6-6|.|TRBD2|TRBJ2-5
TGTGCCAGCACCAGGACTAGCGGGAGTTGGGAGACCCAGTACTTC
CASTRTSGSWETQYF
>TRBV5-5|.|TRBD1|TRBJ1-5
TGTGCCAGCAGCTTTACAGGGGGCAGGGAGTGGAGCAATCAGCCCCAGCATTTT
CASSFTGGREWSNQPQHF
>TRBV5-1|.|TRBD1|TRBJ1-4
TGCGCCAGCAGCTTCACAGGGGATCCAACTAATGAAAAACTGTTTTTT
CASSFTGDPTNEKLFF
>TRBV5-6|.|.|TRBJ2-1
TGTGCCAGCAGCTTGCGAAGGGGAAGGAGGGATGAGCAGTTCTTC
CASSLRRGRRDEQFF
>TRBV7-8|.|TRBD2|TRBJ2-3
TGTGCCAGCAATAGCGGGAGGGGAGATACGCAGTATTTT
CASNSGRGDTQYF
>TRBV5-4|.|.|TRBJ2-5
TGTGCCAGCAGCCAAGCTTTAACGGTCCAAGAGACCCAGTACTTC
CASSQALTVQETQYF